This TCR beta chain was sequenced in a study of blood T cell repertoires in COVID-19. Study in general: Italy, Spain and the United States were the sources of the convalescent and acute COVID-19 samples. Sample material is recorded as cDNA or gDNA derived from T cells, B-cell-depleted T cells, or PBMCs.

Under the authors' procedure: Quantification of nucleated cells was approximated via reference gene primer amplification. The protocol was immunoSEQ multiplex PCR, while the TCRdb copy is restricted to in-frame clones and leaves out a portion. V, J and clone size reflect that table, while D and trimming were determined from the DNA. The table has around 43,000 clones, approximately 85% seen once. The CDR3 covers 16 residues. CDR1 is SGHDT and CDR2 is YYEEEE in the germline V gene. V lost 7 bases, J lost 4 bases, and 13 bases stayed unmatched. The sequence came from a woman of 80 years or more with acute or convalescent COVID-19. Sequenced: peripheral blood. The rearrangement joins TRBV5-6 to TRBJ1-2, with 10 bases identical to TRBD1. The CDR3 loop is CASVRDRGRTGYGYTF. DNA of the CDR3: TGTGCCAGCGTCCGGGACAGGGGACGCACGGGCTATGGCTACACCTTC.